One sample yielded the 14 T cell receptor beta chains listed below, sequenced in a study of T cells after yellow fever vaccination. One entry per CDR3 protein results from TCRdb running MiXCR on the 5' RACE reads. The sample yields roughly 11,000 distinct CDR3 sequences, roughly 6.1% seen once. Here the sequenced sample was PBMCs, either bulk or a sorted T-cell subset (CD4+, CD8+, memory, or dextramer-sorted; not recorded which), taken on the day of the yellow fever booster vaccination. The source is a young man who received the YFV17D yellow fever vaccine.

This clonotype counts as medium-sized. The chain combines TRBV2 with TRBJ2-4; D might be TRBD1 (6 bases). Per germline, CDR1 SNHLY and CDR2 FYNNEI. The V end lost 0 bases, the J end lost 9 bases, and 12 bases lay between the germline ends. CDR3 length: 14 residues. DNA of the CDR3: TGTGCCAGCAGTGAAGCTCTGGACAGTAGCATTCAGTACTTC. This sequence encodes CASSEALDSSIQYF.

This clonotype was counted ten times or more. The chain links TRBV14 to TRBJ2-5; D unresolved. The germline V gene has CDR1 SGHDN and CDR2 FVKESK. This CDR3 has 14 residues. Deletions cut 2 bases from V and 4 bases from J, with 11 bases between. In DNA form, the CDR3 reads TGTGCCAGCAGCCAATTTAACACCCCAGAGACCCAGTACTTC. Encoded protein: CASSQFNTPETQYF.

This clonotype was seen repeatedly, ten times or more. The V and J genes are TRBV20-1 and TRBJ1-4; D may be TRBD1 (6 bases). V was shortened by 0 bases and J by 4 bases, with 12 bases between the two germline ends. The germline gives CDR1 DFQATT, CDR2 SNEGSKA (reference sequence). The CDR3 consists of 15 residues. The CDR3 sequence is CSARDPRGRNEKLFF. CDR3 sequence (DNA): TGCAGTGCTAGAGATCCCAGGGGCCGTAATGAAAAACTGTTTTTT.

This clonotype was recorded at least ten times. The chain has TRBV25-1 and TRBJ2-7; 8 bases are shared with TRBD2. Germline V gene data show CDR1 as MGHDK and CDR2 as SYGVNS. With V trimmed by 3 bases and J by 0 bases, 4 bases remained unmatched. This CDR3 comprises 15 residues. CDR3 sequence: CASSDSGVSSYEQYF. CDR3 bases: TGTGCCAGCAGTGATAGCGGGGTAAGCTCCTACGAGCAGTACTTC.

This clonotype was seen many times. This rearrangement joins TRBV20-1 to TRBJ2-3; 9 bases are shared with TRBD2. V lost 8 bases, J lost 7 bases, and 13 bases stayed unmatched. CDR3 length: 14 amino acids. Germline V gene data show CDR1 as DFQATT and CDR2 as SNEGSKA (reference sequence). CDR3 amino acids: CSTQGGRAAYTQYF. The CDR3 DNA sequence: TGCAGTACCCAAGGCGGGAGGGCTGCGTATACGCAGTATTTT.

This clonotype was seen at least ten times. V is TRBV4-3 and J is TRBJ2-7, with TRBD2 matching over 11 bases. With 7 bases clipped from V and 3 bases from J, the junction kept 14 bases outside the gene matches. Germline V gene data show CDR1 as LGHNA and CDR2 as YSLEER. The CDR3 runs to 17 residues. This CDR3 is CASTPGPPTSGSYEQYF. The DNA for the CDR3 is TGCGCCAGCACCCCGGGCCCCCCTACTAGCGGGAGCTACGAGCAGTACTTC.

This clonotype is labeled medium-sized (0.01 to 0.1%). CDR3 residues: CATRDYNTGELFF. CDR3 coding DNA: TGTGCCACCCGGGACTATAACACCGGGGAGCTGTTTTTT. V is TRBV6-5 and J is TRBJ2-2; TRBD2 matches 7 bases. Germline trimming cut 10 bases from V and 2 bases from J; bases unmatched to any gene: 4. There are 13 residues in the CDR3. Germline CDR1 MNHEY, CDR2 SVGAGI.

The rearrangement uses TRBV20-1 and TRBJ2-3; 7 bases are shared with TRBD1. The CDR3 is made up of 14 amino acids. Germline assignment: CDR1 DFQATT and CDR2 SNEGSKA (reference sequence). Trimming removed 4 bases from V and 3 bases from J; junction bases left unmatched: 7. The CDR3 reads CSAIPTGTTDTQYF. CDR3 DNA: TGCAGTGCTATCCCGACAGGGACGACAGATACGCAGTATTTT.

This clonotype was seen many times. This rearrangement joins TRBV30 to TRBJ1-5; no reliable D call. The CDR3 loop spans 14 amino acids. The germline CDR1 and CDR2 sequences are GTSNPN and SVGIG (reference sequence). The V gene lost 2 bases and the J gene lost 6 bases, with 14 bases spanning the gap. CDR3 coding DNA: TGTGCCTGGAGTAGGGCCGGGGTCGGTCAGCCCCAGCATTTT. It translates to CAWSRAGVGQPQHF.

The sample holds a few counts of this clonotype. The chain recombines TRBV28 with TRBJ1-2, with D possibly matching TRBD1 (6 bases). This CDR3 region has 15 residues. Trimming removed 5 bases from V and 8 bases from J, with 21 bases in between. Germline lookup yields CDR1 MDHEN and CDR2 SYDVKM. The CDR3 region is CASSRRQQGLWGYTF. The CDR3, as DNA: TGTGCCAGCAGTAGAAGACAACAGGGCCTGTGGGGCTACACCTTC.

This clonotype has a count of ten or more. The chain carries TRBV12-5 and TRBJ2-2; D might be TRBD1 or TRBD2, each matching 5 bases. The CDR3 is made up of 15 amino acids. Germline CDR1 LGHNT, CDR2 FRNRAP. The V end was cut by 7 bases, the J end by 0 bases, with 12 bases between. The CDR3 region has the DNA TGTGCTAGTGAACGGGGCCTCGCGAACACCGGGGAGCTGTTTTTT. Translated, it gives CASERGLANTGELFF.

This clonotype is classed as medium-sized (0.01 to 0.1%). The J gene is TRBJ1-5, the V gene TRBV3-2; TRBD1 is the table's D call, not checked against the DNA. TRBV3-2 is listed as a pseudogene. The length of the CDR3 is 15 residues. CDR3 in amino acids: CASSLGQGGFQPQHF. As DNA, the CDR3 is TGTGCCAGCAGCCTTGGACAGGGAGGCTTTCAGCCCCAGCATTTT.

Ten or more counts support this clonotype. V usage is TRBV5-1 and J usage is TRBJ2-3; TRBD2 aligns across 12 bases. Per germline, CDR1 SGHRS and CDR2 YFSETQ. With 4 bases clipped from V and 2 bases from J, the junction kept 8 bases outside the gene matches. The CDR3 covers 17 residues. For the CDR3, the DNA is TGCGCCAGCAGCCGGACTAGCGGGGCAATTTACACAGATACGCAGTATTTT. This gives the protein CASSRTSGAIYTDTQYF.

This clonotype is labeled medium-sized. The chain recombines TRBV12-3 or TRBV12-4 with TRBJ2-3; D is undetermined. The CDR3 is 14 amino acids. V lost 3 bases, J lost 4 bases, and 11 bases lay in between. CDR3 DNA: TGTGCCAGCAGTTTCCCTTCGTTGGCAGATACGCAGTATTTT. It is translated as CASSFPSLADTQYF.